The 32 T cell receptor beta chains below all came from one sample that was sequenced in a study of beta chain features in type 1 diabetes. The study reverse transcribed the entire isolated RNA, so it sequenced expressed TCRB transcripts. Profiled with immunoSEQ multiplex PCR; TCRdb holds only in-frame clones, not every one. Here the sample spans hundreds of thousands of clones, 15% being singletons. The sample was naive CD4+ T cells from blood. The origin of the receptors is a man aged 18 to 30 in good health.

CDR3 nucleotides: TGTGCCAGCAGCCCACTACAGGGAAGGGAGCAGTTCTTC. It specifies CASSPLQGREQFF. The gene calls are TRBV7-3 and TRBJ2-1; D is perhaps TRBD1 (6 bases). CDR3 size: 13 residues. The V end lost 5 bases, the J end lost 10 bases, and 15 bases lay between the germline ends. Germline V gene sequence: CDR1 SGHTA, CDR2 FQGTGA. The whole variable domain, filled in from reference TRBV7-3 and TRBJ2-1, reads GAGVSQTPSNKVTEKGKYVELRCDPISGHTALYWYRQSLGQGPEFLIYFQGTGAADDSGLPNDRFFAVRPEGSVSTLKIQRTERGDSAVYLCASSPLQGREQFFGPGTRLTVL.

The chain combines TRBV20-1 with TRBJ1-4; D perhaps matches TRBD1 (5 bases). V was clipped by 5 bases and J by 10 bases, with 11 bases between them. The CDR3 has 11 amino acids. Per germline, CDR1 DFQATT and CDR2 SNEGSKA (reference sequence). CDR3 nucleotides: TGCAGTGCTTTACGCGGGGGAAAACTGTTTTTT. Its translation: CSALRGGKLFF.

This clone was seen more than once but under ten times. The V gene is TRBV30, the J gene TRBJ2-3; D is ambiguous. The CDR3 runs 13 residues. Germline CDR1 reads GTSNPN; CDR2 reads SVGIG (reference sequence). Trimming removed 1 base at V and 14 bases at J, with 19 bases between. The DNA for the CDR3 is TGTGCCTGGAGTGGAACCAGTCTATGGGTTCCGTATTTT. It codes for CAWSGTSLWVPYF.

This clone was detected a few times. The chain is built from TRBV18 and TRBJ2-7; 7 nucleotides line up with TRBD1. Looked up from germline, CDR1 is KGHSH and CDR2 is LQKENI. The CDR3 contains 13 residues. J was trimmed by 6 bases and V by 5 bases; bases with no gene match: 7. The CDR3 here is CASSIGTAGEQYF. The DNA of the CDR3 is TGTGCCAGCTCAATTGGGACAGCCGGCGAGCAGTACTTC.

This clone has a handful of counts. This chain connects TRBV14 to TRBJ1-2, with D tentatively TRBD1 (6 bases). The V gene lost 4 bases and the J gene lost 2 bases, with 17 bases spanning the gap. Germline CDR1 and CDR2: SGHDN and FVKESK. This CDR3 is 16 amino acids long. The CDR3 loop reads CASSLSRDRPNYGYTF. CDR3 bases: TGTGCCAGCAGCCTTAGCAGAGACAGGCCGAACTATGGCTACACCTTC.

Only a few counts were recorded for this clone. The chain joins TRBV5-1 to TRBJ2-3, with 8 bases matching TRBD2. Trimming at V came to 2 bases and at J to 0 bases, leaving 2 bases not matched to a gene. CDR3 length equals 15 residues. Per germline, CDR1 SGHRS and CDR2 YFSETQ. The CDR3 DNA reads as TGCGCCAGCAGCTTCCAGCGGGGGAGCACAGATACGCAGTATTTT. Its protein is CASSFQRGSTDTQYF.

A remark on this clone: In the same sample, other DNA sequences code for this CDR3. The V call is TRBV2, the J call TRBJ1-5; no definite D call. This CDR3 is 12 amino acids long. V lost 3 bases to trimming and J lost 1 base, with 1 base between them. CDR1 SNHLY and CDR2 FYNNEI come from the germline V gene. CDR3 nucleotide sequence: TGTGCCAGCAGTGACAGCAATCAGCCCCAGCATTTT. Amino acids: CASSDSNQPQHF. The variable domain in full, with the rest retrieved from reference TRBV2 and TRBJ1-5, is EPEVTQTPSHQVTQMGQEVILRCVPISNHLYFYWYRQILGQKVEFLVSFYNNEISEKSEIFDDQFSVERPDGSNFTLKIRSTKLEDSAMYFCASSDSNQPQHFGDGTRLSIL.

The table lists this clone with a few counts. This chain uses TRBV29-1 with TRBJ2-5; 9 bases line up with TRBD1. Germline V gene lookup returns CDR1 SQVTM and CDR2 ANQGSEA. There are 13 residues in the CDR3. Trimming removed 4 bases from V and 4 bases from J; junction bases left unmatched: 4. CDR3 loop: CSVAGTGRETQYF. CDR3 nucleotides: TGCAGCGTTGCCGGGACAGGGAGAGAGACCCAGTACTTC.

This clone was observed a handful of times. CDR3 in DNA: TGCGCCAGCAGCCAAACACTCCAGGGAGTTAATGAAAAACTGTTTTTT. Its translation is CASSQTLQGVNEKLFF. This chain joins TRBV4-3 and TRBJ1-4; D may be TRBD1 (5 bases). Germline V gene data show CDR1 as LGHNA and CDR2 as YSLEER. CDR3 length equals 16 residues. Trimming removed 2 bases from V and 4 bases from J, with 14 bases in between.

The chain couples TRBV27 to TRBJ2-7; tentatively, D is TRBD1 or TRBD2 (5 bases each). Germline-derived CDR1 and CDR2 are MNHEY and SMNVEV (reference sequence). The CDR3 is 13 amino acids. V lost 6 bases, J lost 9 bases, and 18 bases lay in between. The DNA for the CDR3 is TGTGCCAGCAGCCGGGACCGCAATCTGGGGCAGTACTTC. Its protein product is CASSRDRNLGQYF.

This clone was picked up many times. The gene calls are TRBV28 and TRBJ2-7; TRBD2 might be the D (5 bases). CDR1 is MDHEN and CDR2 is SYDVKM in the germline V gene. CDR3 length: 11 residues. V was shortened by 11 bases and J by 0 bases, with 8 bases between the two germline ends. CDR3 protein: CAVGSSYEQYF. The CDR3 nucleotides read TGTGCCGTAGGGAGCTCCTACGAGCAGTACTTC.

CDR3 region: CASSYSKQGAGQPQHF. The CDR3 nucleotides read TGTGCCAGCAGTTACTCGAAACAGGGGGCTGGTCAGCCCCAGCATTTT. This chain uses TRBV6-5 with TRBJ1-5; 9 bases are shared with TRBD1. This CDR3 region has 16 residues. V lost 0 bases, J lost 6 bases, and 6 bases stayed unmatched. Per the germline V gene, CDR1 is MNHEY and CDR2 is SVGAGI.

In its sample, this clone was seen a few times. The chain joins TRBV18 to TRBJ1-3; a possible D gene is TRBD1 (6 bases). With 10 bases removed from V and 0 bases from J, the gap between germline ends came to 10 bases. CDR3 length: 13 residues. Germline loops: CDR1 KGHSH, CDR2 LQKENI. CDR3 DNA: TGTGCCACCAAGGACAGCTCTGGAAACACCATATATTTT. This encodes CATKDSSGNTIYF.

The chain joins TRBV4-2 to TRBJ2-5; either TRBD1 or TRBD2 may fit D (6 bases each). Germline V gene sequence: CDR1 LGHNA, CDR2 YNFKEQ. The ends were cut back, 4 bases at V and 3 bases at J, with 18 bases in the middle. This CDR3 is built from 16 residues. In DNA, the CDR3 is TGTGCCAGCAGCCGTGGGGGGCAAGTCCGGGAAGAGACCCAGTACTTC. Translated: CASSRGGQVREETQYF.

The chain joins TRBV4-3 to TRBJ1-2; D is undetermined. Trimming stripped 1 base from V and 4 bases from J, with 10 bases between. CDR3 length: 14 amino acids. The germline CDR1 and CDR2 sequences are LGHNA and YSLEER. CDR3 region: CASSQASLPYGYTF. The CDR3 nucleotides are TGCGCCAGCAGCCAAGCGAGCCTCCCCTATGGCTACACCTTC.

The V and J genes are TRBV9 and TRBJ2-2; 7 nucleotides align to TRBD1. The V gene's germline CDR1 is SGDLS and CDR2 YYNGEE. The CDR3 is 14 residues long. V lost 0 bases to trimming and J lost 6 bases; unmatched junction nucleotides: 2. CDR3 protein: CASSVVQGAGELFF. CDR3 nucleotides: TGTGCCAGCAGCGTAGTCCAGGGGGCCGGGGAGCTGTTTTTT.

This clone was counted a few times. CDR3 nucleotides: TGCAGCGCTCTTCACCCGATAGGGGAAAAACTGTTTTTT. Translated: CSALHPIGEKLFF. This chain uses TRBV29-1 with TRBJ1-4; unclear D gene. The germline V gene encodes CDR1 SQVTM and CDR2 ANQGSEA. The CDR3 loop spans 13 amino acids. V dropped 7 bases and J dropped 8 bases, with 17 bases sitting between them.

The table lists this clone with a count of one. The chain couples TRBV4-1 to TRBJ1-1, with 7 positions matching TRBD1. Trimming removed 2 bases from V and 6 bases from J; junction bases left unmatched: 6. The CDR3 loop spans 14 amino acids. Germline CDR1 reads MGHRA; CDR2 reads YSYEKL. CDR3 in DNA: TGCGCCAGCAGCCAACAGGGGGTATTCTCTGAAGCTTTCTTT. Translating it yields CASSQQGVFSEAFF.

This clone was counted only a few times. The chain is built from TRBV29-1 and TRBJ2-7; TRBD1 matches 9 bases. Per the germline V gene, CDR1 is SQVTM and CDR2 is ANQGSEA. After removal of 4 bases from V and 6 bases from J, the junction contained 10 bases not matched to a gene. The CDR3 runs to 14 residues. The CDR3 DNA follows: TGCAGCGTTGTCGGCAGATTGACAGGGGGCGAGCAGTACTTC. Translating gives CSVVGRLTGGEQYF.

This sequence joins TRBV29-1 and TRBJ2-5; D tentatively fits TRBD1 or TRBD2 (7 bases each). V was pared by 6 bases and J by 4 bases, with 12 bases between. Germline CDR1 is SQVTM and CDR2 is ANQGSEA. The CDR3 runs to 12 residues. This CDR3 reads CSVSRGGETQYF. As DNA, the CDR3 is TGCAGCGTGAGCAGGGGGGGAGAGACCCAGTACTTC.

This clone was picked up one time. The CDR3 DNA follows: TGTGCCAGCGGATCTGGGACCACAATTTCCTACGAGCAGTACTTC. Protein: CASGSGTTISYEQYF. This sequence joins TRBV28 and TRBJ2-7; D is perhaps TRBD1 or TRBD2 (5 bases each). Trimming took 8 bases from V and 1 from J, leaving 18 bases between them. The CDR3 loop spans 15 amino acids. In germline, CDR1 is MDHEN, CDR2 SYDVKM.

The chain couples TRBV5-1 to TRBJ2-5; 11 bases fit TRBD1. Germline V gene data show CDR1 as SGHRS and CDR2 as YFSETQ. The CDR3 covers 19 residues. V shed 5 bases and J 0 bases; nucleotides not matched to a gene: 15. CDR3 residues: CASSVGLGTGGLYQETQYF. The CDR3 region has the DNA TGCGCCAGCAGTGTTGGTCTCGGGACAGGGGGACTATACCAAGAGACCCAGTACTTC.

This clone was observed a few times. The chain couples TRBV25-1 to TRBJ1-2; TRBD1 matches at 9 bases. CDR1 and CDR2 from the germline V gene are MGHDK and SYGVNS. The CDR3 is 15 residues long. V was pared by 3 bases and J by 5 bases, with 7 bases of the junction left unmatched. The CDR3 nucleotides read TGTGCCAGCAGTGATGTCGACAGGGGGGAATATGGCTACACCTTC. This gives the protein CASSDVDRGEYGYTF.

V and J are TRBV7-2 and TRBJ1-2, with 9 bases lining up with TRBD1. CDR3 length equals 16 residues. Germline CDR1 reads SGHTA; CDR2 reads FQGNSA. V was pared by 3 bases and J by 2 bases, with 7 bases of the junction left unmatched. CDR3 nucleotides: TGTGCCAGCAGCTTGGGAACCGGGACAGGGAACTATGGCTACACCTTC. Its protein is CASSLGTGTGNYGYTF. The variable domain in full, with the rest retrieved from reference TRBV7-2 and TRBJ1-2, is GAGVSQSPSNKVTEKGKDVELRCDPISGHTALYWYRQSLGQGLEFLIYFQGNSAPDKSGLPSDRFSAERTGGSVSTLTIQRTQQEDSAVYLCASSLGTGTGNYGYTFGSGTRLTVV.

V is TRBV6-5 and J is TRBJ2-2, with 9 bases matching TRBD1. The germline V gene encodes CDR1 MNHEY and CDR2 SVGAGI. Trimming removed 8 bases from V and 5 bases from J; junction bases left unmatched: 9. The CDR3 runs 15 residues. The CDR3 DNA follows: TGTGCCAGCCGTACCCCGGGACAGGGAACCGGGGAGCTGTTTTTT. It encodes CASRTPGQGTGELFF.

This clone has a handful of counts. CDR3 sequence: CASSTGGGNQPQHF. CDR3 DNA: TGTGCCAGTAGTACCGGGGGAGGGAATCAGCCCCAGCATTTT. The chain employs TRBV19 and TRBJ1-5; maybe TRBD1 (5 bases). This CDR3 is built from 14 residues. Germline CDR1 LNHDA, CDR2 SQIVND (reference sequence). V was trimmed by 4 bases and J by 4 bases, leaving 11 bases between them.

This clone was observed a few times. The genes are TRBV7-9 and TRBJ1-1; 7 bases agree with TRBD1. Germline V lookup: CDR1 SEHNR, CDR2 FQNEAQ (reference sequence). With 5 bases clipped from V and 0 bases from J, the junction kept 12 bases outside the gene matches. CDR3 length: 17 residues. CDR3 protein: CASSHPRRDSLNTEAFF. CDR3 nucleotides: TGTGCCAGCAGCCACCCCCGGAGGGACAGCTTGAACACTGAAGCTTTCTTT. The whole variable domain, remainder taken from reference TRBV7-9 and TRBJ1-1, is DTGVSQNPRHKITKRGQNVTFRCDPISEHNRLYWYRQTLGQGPEFLTYFQNEAQLEKSRLLSDRFSAERPKGSFSTLEIQRTEQGDSAMYLCASSHPRRDSLNTEAFFGQGTRLTVV.

The rearrangement uses TRBV28 and TRBJ1-1; D unclear. The CDR3 covers 13 residues. The germline V gene encodes CDR1 MDHEN and CDR2 SYDVKM. V was shortened by 6 bases and J by 0 bases, with 8 bases between the two germline ends. The CDR3 DNA reads TGTGCCAGCAGAACAGCGGTGAACACTGAAGCTTTCTTT. Its translation: CASRTAVNTEAFF.

This rearrangement joins TRBV4-3 to TRBJ2-3, with D possibly being TRBD1 (6 bases). Germline lookup yields CDR1 LGHNA and CDR2 YSLEER. V lost 0 bases and J lost 0, with 10 bases in between. This CDR3 is built from 16 residues. The CDR3 bases are TGCGCCAGCAGCCAAGATCAGGGGTTTAGCACAGATACGCAGTATTTT. Its protein product is CASSQDQGFSTDTQYF.

The genes are TRBV7-3 and TRBJ2-7, with a weak D call TRBD1 (5 bases). CDR3 length equals 13 residues. V was shortened by 5 bases and J by 6 bases, with 14 bases between the two germline ends. Germline CDR1 is SGHTA and CDR2 is FQGTGA. CDR3: CASSPGSWGEQYF. The CDR3 nucleotides are TGTGCCAGCAGCCCAGGGTCCTGGGGCGAGCAGTACTTC.

This clone occurred a few times. The chain couples TRBV19 to TRBJ1-2; maybe TRBD1 (5 bases). This CDR3 is built from 12 residues. V lost 5 bases and J 4 bases, leaving 8 bases between the germline ends. Germline V CDR1 and CDR2: LNHDA, SQIVND (reference sequence). The CDR3 sequence: CASSGQFYGYTF. The CDR3 nucleotides are TGTGCCAGTAGTGGACAATTCTATGGCTACACCTTC.

This clone was seen only once. The chain couples TRBV11-3 to TRBJ2-1, with a possible D match to TRBD2 (7 bases). V dropped 1 base and J dropped 2 bases, with 9 bases sitting between them. The germline V gene encodes CDR1 SGHNT and CDR2 YENEEA. The length of the CDR3 is 15 residues. The DNA of the CDR3 is TGTGCCAGCAGCTTAGGGGGGGGCCCCTACAATGAGCAGTTCTTC. This encodes CASSLGGGPYNEQFF. Full variable domain (missing parts from reference TRBV11-3 and TRBJ2-1): EAGVVQSPRYKIIEKKQPVAFWCNPISGHNTLYWYLQNLGQGPELLIRYENEEAVDDSQLPKDRFSAERLKGVDSTLKIQPAELGDSAVYLCASSLGGGPYNEQFFGPGTRLTVL.